This T cell receptor beta chain was captured by sequencing in a study of blood T cell repertoires in COVID-19. Study details: The United States, Italy and Spain supplied acute and convalescent COVID-19 samples. PBMCs, B-cell-depleted T cells, or T cells provided the cDNA or gDNA that made up the material.

The V and J ends lost 5 bases and 4 bases, in that order; junction bases with no gene match: 5. The CDR3 sequence is 14 residues long. CDR1 and CDR2 from the germline V gene are MNHEY and SVGEGT. Authors' data handling: Estimation of nucleated cell counts was performed using reference gene primer amplification. The repertoire was sequenced with immunoSEQ multiplex PCR; TCRdb's copy has only in-frame clones and lacks some. V, J and clone size are taken as reported in that table, and D and trimming were inferred from the DNA itself. The sample has approximately 150,000 clones, approximately 87% seen once.

The rearrangement uses TRBV6-2 or TRBV6-3 and TRBJ2-5; 9 nucleotides agree with TRBD1. The TCR comes from a woman in her forties or fifties with active or convalescent COVID-19. Sequencing used peripheral blood. The CDR3 here is CASSPLTGGETQYF. The CDR3 nucleotides are TGTGCCAGCAGTCCGTTGACAGGGGGAGAGACCCAGTACTTC.